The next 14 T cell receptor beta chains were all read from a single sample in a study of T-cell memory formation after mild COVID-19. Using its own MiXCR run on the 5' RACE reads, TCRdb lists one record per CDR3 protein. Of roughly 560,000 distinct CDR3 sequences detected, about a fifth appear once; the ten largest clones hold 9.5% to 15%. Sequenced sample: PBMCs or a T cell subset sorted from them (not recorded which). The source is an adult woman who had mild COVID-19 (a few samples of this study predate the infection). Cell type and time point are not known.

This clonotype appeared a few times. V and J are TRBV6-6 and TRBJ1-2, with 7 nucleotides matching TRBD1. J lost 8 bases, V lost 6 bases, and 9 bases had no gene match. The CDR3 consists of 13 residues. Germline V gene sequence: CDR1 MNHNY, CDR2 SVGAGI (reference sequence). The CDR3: CASSQEGARGYTF. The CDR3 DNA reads TGTGCCAGCAGCCAAGAGGGGGCGCGGGGCTACACCTTC.

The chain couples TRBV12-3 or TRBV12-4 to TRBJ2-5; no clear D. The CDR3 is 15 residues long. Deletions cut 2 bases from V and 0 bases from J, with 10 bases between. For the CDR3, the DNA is TGTGCCAGCAGTTTATTAGTACAGAACCAAGAGACCCAGTACTTC. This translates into CASSLLVQNQETQYF.

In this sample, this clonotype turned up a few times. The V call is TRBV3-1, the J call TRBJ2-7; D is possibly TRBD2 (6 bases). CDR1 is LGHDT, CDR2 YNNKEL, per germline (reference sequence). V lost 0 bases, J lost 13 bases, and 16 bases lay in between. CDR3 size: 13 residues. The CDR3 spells CASSQEGGGATYF. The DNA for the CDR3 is TGTGCCAGCAGCCAAGAGGGGGGAGGCGCTACCTACTTC.

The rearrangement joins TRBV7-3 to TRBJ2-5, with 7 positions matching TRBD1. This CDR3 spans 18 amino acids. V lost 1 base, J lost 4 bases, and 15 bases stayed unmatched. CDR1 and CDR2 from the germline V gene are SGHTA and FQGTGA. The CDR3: CASSLNGVAGGNRETQYF. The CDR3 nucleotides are TGTGCCAGCAGCTTAAACGGTGTGGCAGGGGGAAATCGAGAGACCCAGTACTTC.

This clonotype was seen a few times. CDR3 amino acids: CASSQDIGYEQYF. The DNA of the CDR3 is TGCGCCAGCAGCCAAGATATAGGCTACGAGCAGTACTTC. The J gene is TRBJ2-7, the V gene TRBV4-3; the D is unclear. The germline gives CDR1 LGHNA, CDR2 YSLEER. The CDR3 is 13 residues long. V was shortened by 0 bases and J by 3 bases, with 6 bases between the two germline ends.

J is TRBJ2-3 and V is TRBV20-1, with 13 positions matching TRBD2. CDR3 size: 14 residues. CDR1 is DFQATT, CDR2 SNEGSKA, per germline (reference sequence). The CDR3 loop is CSAKGLAGEDTQYF. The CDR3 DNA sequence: TGCAGCGCCAAAGGACTAGCGGGAGAGGATACGCAGTATTTT.

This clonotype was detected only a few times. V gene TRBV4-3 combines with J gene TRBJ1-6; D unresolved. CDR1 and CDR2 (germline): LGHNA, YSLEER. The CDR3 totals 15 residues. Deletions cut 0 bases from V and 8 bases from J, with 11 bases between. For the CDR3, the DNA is TGCGCCAGCAGCCAAGATCTGAGCCTTTATTCACCCCTCCACTTT. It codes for CASSQDLSLYSPLHF.

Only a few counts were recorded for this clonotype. CDR3 DNA: TGTGCCAGCAGCCCGGGAGGGGAGCGGGGTACGTACGAGCAGTACTTC. This translates into CASSPGGERGTYEQYF. The rearrangement joins TRBV4-2 to TRBJ2-7; 8 bases align to TRBD2. Looked up from germline, CDR1 is LGHNA and CDR2 is YNFKEQ. This CDR3 has 16 residues. The junction had 12 bases not matched to a gene; V was cut back by 4 bases and J by 4 bases.

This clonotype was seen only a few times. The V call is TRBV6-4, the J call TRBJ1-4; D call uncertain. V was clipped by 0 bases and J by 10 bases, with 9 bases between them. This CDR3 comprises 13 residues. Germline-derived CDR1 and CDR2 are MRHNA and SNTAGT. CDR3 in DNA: TGTGCCAGCAGTGACTCTCCCGGGAGAAAACTGTTTTTT. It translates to CASSDSPGRKLFF.

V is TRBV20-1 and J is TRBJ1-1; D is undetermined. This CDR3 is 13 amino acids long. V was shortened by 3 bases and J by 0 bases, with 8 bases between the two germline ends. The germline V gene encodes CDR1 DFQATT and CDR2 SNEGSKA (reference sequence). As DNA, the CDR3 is TGCAGTGCTAGTCCTACCCTGAACACTGAAGCTTTCTTT. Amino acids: CSASPTLNTEAFF.

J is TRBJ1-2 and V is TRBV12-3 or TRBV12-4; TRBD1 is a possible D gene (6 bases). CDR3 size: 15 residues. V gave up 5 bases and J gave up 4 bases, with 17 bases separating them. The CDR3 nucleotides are TGTGCCAGCAGTACGGTCAGGGGCTGGGGCTATGGCTACACCTTC. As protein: CASSTVRGWGYGYTF.

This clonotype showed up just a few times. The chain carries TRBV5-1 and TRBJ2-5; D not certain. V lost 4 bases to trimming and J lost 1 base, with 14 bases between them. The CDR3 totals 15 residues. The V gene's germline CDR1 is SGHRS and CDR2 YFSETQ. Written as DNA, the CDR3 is TGCGCCAGCAGCGAGATACAGCAATTCCAAGAGACCCAGTACTTC. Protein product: CASSEIQQFQETQYF.

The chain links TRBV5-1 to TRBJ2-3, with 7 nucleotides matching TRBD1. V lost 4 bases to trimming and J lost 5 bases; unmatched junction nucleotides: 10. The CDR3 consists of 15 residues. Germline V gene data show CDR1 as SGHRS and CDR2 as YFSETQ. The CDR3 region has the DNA TGCGCCAGCAGCGGGGAAAACCCAGGGGGAGATACGCAGTATTTT. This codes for CASSGENPGGDTQYF.

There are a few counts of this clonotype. This CDR3 is CASSQTNRPRSEKLFF. Written as DNA, the CDR3 is TGTGCCAGCAGCCAAACCAACAGACCCCGGAGCGAAAAACTGTTTTTT. The V call is TRBV3-1, the J call TRBJ1-4; D is unresolved. CDR1 is LGHDT and CDR2 is YNNKEL in the germline V gene (reference sequence). V lost 2 bases, J lost 8 bases, and 18 bases lay in between. The CDR3 length is 16 residues. The whole variable domain, filled in from reference TRBV3-1 and TRBJ1-4, reads DTAVSQTPKYLVTQMGNDKSIKCEQNLGHDTMYWYKQDSKKFLKIMFSYNNKELIINETVPNRFSPKSPDKAHLNLHINSLELGDSAVYFCASSQTNRPRSEKLFFGSGTQLSVL.